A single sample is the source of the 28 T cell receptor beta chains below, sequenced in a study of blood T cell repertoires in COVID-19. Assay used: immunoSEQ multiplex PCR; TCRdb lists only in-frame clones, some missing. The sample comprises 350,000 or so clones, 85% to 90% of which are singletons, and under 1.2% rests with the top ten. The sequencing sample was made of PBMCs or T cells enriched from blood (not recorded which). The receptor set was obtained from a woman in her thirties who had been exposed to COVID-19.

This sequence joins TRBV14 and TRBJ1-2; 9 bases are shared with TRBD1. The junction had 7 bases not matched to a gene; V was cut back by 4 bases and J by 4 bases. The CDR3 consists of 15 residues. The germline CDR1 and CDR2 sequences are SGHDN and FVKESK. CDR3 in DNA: TGTGCCAGCAGCCGGGACAGGGTGCCCGTCTATGGCTACACCTTC. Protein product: CASSRDRVPVYGYTF.

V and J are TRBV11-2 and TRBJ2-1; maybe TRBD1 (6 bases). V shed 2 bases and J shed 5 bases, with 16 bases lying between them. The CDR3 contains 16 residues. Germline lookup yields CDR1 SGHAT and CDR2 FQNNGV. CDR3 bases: TGTGCCAGCAGCTTAAGGGCTGGACAGTTCAACAATGAGCAGTTCTTC. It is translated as CASSLRAGQFNNEQFF.

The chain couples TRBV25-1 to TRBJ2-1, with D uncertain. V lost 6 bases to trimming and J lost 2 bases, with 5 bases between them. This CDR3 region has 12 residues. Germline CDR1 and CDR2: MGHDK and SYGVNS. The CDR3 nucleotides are TGTGCCAGCAGCGGTCCCTACAATGAGCAGTTCTTC. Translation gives CASSGPYNEQFF.

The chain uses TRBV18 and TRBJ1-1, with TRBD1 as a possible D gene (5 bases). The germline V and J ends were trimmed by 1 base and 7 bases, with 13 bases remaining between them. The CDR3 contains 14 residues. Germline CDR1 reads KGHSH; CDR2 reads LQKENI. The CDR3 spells CASSPLEGRGEAFF. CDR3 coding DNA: TGTGCCAGCTCACCACTCGAGGGGAGGGGTGAAGCTTTCTTT. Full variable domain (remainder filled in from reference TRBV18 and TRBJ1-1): NAGVMQNPRHLVRRRGQEARLRCSPMKGHSHVYWYRQLPEEGLKFMVYLQKENIIDESGMPKERFSAEFPKEGPSILRIQQVVRGDSAAYFCASSPLEGRGEAFFGQGTRLTVV.

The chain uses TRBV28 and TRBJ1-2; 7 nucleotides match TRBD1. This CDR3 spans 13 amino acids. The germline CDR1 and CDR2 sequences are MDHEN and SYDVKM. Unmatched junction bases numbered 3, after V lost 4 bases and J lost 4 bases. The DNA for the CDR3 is TGTGCCAGCAGTTGGGACAGCTTCTATGGCTACACCTTC. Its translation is CASSWDSFYGYTF.

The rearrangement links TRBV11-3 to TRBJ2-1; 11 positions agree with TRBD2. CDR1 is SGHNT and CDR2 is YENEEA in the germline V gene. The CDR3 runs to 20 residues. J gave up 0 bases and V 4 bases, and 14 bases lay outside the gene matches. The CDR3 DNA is TGTGCCAGCAGCTCGGGAAACGGACTAGCGGGCCGTAGCTCCTACAATGAGCAGTTCTTC. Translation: CASSSGNGLAGRSSYNEQFF.

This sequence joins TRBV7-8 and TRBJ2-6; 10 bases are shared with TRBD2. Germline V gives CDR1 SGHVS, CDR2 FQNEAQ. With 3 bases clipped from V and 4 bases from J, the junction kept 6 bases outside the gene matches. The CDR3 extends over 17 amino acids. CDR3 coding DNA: TGTGCCAGCAGCTTGCTAGCGGGAGTGCGCGGGGCCAACGTCCTGACTTTC. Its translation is CASSLLAGVRGANVLTF. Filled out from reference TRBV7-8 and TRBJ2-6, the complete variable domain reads GAGVSQSPRYKVAKRGQDVALRCDPISGHVSLFWYQQALGQGPEFLTYFQNEAQLDKSGLPSDRFFAERPEGSVSTLKIQRTQQEDSAVYLCASSLLAGVRGANVLTFGAGSRLTVL.

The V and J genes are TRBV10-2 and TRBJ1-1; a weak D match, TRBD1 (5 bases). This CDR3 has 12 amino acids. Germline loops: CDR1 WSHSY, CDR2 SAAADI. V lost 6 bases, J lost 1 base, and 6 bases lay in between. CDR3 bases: TGCGCCAGCAGCAGGGCGAACACTGAAGCTTTCTTT. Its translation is CASSRANTEAFF.

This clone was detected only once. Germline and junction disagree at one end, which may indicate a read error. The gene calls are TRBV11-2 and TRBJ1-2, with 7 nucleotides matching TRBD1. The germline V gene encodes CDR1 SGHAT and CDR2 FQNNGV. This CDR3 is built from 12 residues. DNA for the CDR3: TGTGCCAGCTCCCTTGCAACTACCGGACAGGCCTTC. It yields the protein CASSLATTGQAF.

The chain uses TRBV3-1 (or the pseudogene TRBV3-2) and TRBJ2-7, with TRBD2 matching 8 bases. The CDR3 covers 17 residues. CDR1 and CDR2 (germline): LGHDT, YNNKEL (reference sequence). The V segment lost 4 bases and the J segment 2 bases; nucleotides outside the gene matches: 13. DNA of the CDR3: TGTGCCAGCAGCCCGGAGGGGCTAGCGGGTACCACCTACGAGCAGTACTTC. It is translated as CASSPEGLAGTTYEQYF.

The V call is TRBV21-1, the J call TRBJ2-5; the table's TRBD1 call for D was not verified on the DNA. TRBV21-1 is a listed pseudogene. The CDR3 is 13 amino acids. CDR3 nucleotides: TGTGCCAGCAGGACAGGGGGTGGGGAGACCCAGTACTTC. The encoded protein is CASRTGGGETQYF.

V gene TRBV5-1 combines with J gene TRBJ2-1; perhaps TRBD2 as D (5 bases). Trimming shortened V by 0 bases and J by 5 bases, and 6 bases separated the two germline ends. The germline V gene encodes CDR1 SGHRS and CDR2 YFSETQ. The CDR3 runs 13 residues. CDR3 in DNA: TGCGCCAGCAGCTTGGCGGGAAACAATGAGCAGTTCTTC. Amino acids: CASSLAGNNEQFF.

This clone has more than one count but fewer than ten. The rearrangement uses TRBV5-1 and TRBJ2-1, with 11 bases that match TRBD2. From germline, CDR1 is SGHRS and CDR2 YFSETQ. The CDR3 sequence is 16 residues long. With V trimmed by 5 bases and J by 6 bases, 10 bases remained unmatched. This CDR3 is CASRQNGLAGLNEQFF. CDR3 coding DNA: TGCGCCAGCAGACAGAATGGACTAGCGGGCCTCAATGAGCAGTTCTTC.

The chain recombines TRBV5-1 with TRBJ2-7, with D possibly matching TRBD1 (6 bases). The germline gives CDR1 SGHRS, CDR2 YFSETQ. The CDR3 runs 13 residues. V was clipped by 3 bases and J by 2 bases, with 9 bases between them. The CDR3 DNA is TGCGCCAGCAGCTCTAGGGGGACCTACGAGCAGTACTTC. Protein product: CASSSRGTYEQYF.

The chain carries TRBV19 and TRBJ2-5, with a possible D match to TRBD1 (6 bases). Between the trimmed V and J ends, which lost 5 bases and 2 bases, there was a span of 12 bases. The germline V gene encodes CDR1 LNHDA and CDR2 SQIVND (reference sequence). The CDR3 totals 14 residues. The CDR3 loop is CASSAGARQETQYF. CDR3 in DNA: TGTGCCAGTAGTGCAGGGGCACGGCAAGAGACCCAGTACTTC.

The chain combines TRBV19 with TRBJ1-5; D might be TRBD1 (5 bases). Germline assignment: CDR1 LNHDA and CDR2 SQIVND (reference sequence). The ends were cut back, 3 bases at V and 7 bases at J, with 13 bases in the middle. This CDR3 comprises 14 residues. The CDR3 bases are TGTGCCAGTAGTATCGGGGGGGGAGGCCAGCCCCAGCATTTT. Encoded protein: CASSIGGGGQPQHF.

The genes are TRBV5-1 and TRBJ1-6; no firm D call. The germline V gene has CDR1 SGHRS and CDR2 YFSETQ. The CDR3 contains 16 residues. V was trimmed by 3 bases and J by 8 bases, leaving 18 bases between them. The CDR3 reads CASSSAAGRIDSPLHF. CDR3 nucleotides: TGCGCCAGCAGCTCCGCAGCGGGGAGGATTGATTCACCCCTCCACTTT.

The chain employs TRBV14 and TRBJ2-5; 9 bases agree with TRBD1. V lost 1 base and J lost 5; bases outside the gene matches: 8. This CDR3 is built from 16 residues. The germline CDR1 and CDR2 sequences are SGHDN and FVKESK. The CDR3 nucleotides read TGTGCCAGCAGCCAAGTGGGACAGGGTCCTTCGGAGACCCAGTACTTC. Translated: CASSQVGQGPSETQYF.

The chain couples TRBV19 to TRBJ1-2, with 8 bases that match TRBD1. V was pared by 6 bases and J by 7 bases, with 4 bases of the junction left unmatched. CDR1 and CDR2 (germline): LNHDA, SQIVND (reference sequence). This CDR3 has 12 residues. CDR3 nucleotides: TGTGCCAGTAGGACAGGGGAAGGTGGCTACACCTTC. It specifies CASRTGEGGYTF.

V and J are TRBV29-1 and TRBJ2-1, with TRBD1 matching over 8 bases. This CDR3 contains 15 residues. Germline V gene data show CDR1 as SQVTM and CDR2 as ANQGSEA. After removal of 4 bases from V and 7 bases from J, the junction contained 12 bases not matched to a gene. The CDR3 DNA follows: TGCAGCGTTGGCTACGACAGGGGACCTTCGAATGAGCAGTTCTTC. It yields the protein CSVGYDRGPSNEQFF.

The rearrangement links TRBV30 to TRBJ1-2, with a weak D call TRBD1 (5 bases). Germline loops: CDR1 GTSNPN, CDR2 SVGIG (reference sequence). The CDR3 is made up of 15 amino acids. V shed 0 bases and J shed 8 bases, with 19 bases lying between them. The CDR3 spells CAWSVGDRSIRGYTF. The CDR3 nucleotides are TGTGCCTGGAGTGTAGGTGACAGAAGCATTCGAGGCTACACCTTC.

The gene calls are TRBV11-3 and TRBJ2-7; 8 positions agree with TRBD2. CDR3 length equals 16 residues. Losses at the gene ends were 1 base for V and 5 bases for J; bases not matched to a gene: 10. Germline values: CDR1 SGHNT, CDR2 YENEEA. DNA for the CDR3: TGTGCCAGCAGCTTAGCGGGTGGTAGCGGGATGCACGAGCAGTACTTC. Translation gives CASSLAGGSGMHEQYF. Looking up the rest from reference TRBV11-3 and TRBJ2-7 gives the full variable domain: EAGVVQSPRYKIIEKKQPVAFWCNPISGHNTLYWYLQNLGQGPELLIRYENEEAVDDSQLPKDRFSAERLKGVDSTLKIQPAELGDSAVYLCASSLAGGSGMHEQYFGPGTRLTVT.

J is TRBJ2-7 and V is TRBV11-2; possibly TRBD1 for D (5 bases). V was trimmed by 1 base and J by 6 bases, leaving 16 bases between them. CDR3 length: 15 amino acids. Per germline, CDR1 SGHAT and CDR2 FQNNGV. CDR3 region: CASSLGLASQGEQYF. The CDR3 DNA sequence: TGTGCCAGCAGCTTAGGACTGGCTAGTCAGGGCGAGCAGTACTTC.

The CDR3 sequence: CASSLAVTGSNTEAFF. For the CDR3, the DNA is TGCGCCAGCAGCTTGGCCGTAACCGGGAGCAACACTGAAGCTTTCTTT. This rearrangement joins TRBV5-1 to TRBJ1-1; D call uncertain. V shed 0 bases and J shed 2 bases, with 14 bases lying between them. Germline V gene data show CDR1 as SGHRS and CDR2 as YFSETQ. CDR3 length: 16 residues.

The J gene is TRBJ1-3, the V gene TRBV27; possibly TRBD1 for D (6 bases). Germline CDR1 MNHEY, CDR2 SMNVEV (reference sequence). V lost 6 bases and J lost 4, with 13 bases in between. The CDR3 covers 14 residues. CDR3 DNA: TGTGCCAGCAGACCAGGGGATCCCGGAAACACCATATATTTT. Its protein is CASRPGDPGNTIYF.

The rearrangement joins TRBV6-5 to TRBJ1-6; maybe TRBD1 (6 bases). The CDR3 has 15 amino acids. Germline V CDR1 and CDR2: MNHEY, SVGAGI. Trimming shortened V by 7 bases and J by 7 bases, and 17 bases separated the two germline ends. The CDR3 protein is CASKPTGFDNSPLHF. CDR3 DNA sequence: TGTGCCAGCAAGCCCACAGGGTTTGACAATTCACCCCTCCACTTT.

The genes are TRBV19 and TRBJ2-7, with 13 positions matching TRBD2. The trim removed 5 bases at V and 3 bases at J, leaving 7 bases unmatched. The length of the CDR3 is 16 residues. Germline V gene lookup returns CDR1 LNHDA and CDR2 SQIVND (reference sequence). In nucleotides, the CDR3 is TGTGCCAGTAGTCGGACTAGCGGGAGCATTTACTACGAGCAGTACTTC. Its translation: CASSRTSGSIYYEQYF.

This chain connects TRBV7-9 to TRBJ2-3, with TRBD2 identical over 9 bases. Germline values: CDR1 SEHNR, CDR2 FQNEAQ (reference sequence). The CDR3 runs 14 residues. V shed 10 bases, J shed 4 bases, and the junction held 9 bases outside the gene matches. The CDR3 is CATRGRAKPDTQYF. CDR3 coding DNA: TGTGCCACCCGCGGGAGGGCAAAGCCAGATACGCAGTATTTT.